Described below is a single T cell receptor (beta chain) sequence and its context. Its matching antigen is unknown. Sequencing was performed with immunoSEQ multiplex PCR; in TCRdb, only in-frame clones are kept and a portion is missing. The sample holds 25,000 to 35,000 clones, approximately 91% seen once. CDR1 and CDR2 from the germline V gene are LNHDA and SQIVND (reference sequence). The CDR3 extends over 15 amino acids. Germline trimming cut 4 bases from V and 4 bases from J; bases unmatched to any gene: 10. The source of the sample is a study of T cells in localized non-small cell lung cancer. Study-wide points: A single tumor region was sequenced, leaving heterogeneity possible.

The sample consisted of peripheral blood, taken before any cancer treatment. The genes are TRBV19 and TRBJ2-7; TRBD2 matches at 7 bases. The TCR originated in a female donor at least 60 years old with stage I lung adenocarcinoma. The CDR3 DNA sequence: TGTGCCAGTAGTAAGGGTGAGGCTAGCGGATACGAGCAGTACTTC. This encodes CASSKGEASGYEQYF.